Presented here are 8 T cell receptor beta chains from one specimen sequenced in a study of molecular identifiers for immune sequencing clone quantification. TCRdb reanalysed the PCR reads using MiXCR and keeps one entry per CDR3 protein. The data show more than 550,000 distinct CDR3 sequences, around 25% seen once. Sequenced sample: naive CD8+ T cells from blood, with Jurkat cell RNA spiked in. The subset denotes: FACS-sorted CD8+CD4-CCR7+CD45RA+ naive T cells. The receptor set was obtained from a human donor in good health. Some libraries in this study had Jurkat cell RNA spiked in.

V is TRBV12-3 or TRBV12-4 and J is TRBJ2-7; D not certain. There are 12 residues in the CDR3. Trimming removed 2 bases at V and 3 bases at J, with 5 bases between. This CDR3 is CASSLNDYEQYF. DNA of the CDR3: TGTGCCAGCAGTTTAAATGACTACGAGCAGTACTTC.

For this clonotype: Germline is not matched at one junction end, which may reflect a read error. V is TRBV30 and J is TRBJ1-2; TRBD1 agrees at 8 bases. Germline lookup yields CDR1 GTSNPN and CDR2 SVGIG (reference sequence). The CDR3 is 13 residues long. CDR3: CARSVTGGYGYTF. The CDR3 nucleotides read TGTGCCCGGAGTGTAACAGGGGGGTATGGCTACACCTTC.

This clonotype was observed many times. V usage is TRBV27 and J usage is TRBJ2-3; no clear D. The germline gives CDR1 MNHEY, CDR2 SMNVEV (reference sequence). The CDR3 contains 15 residues. Trimming took off 4 bases at V and 0 bases at J, with 11 bases between the two ends. The CDR3 region has the DNA TGTGCCAGCAGTTCGCATACGGACAGCACAGATACGCAGTATTTT. Amino acids: CASSSHTDSTDTQYF.

This clonotype was picked up many times. The chain uses TRBV27 and TRBJ2-3; TRBD1 agrees at 12 bases. CDR1 and CDR2 from the germline V gene are MNHEY and SMNVEV (reference sequence). Trimming took 1 base from V and 4 from J; bases not matched to a gene: 3. This CDR3 spans 16 amino acids. The CDR3 loop is CASSLWGTGGPDTQYF. The CDR3 DNA is TGTGCCAGCAGTTTATGGGGGACAGGGGGCCCAGATACGCAGTATTTT.

This clonotype was counted at least ten times. The chain is built from TRBV30 and TRBJ2-4, with D possibly being TRBD1 (5 bases). Per germline, CDR1 GTSNPN and CDR2 SVGIG (reference sequence). The CDR3 runs 13 residues. Trimming cost V 4 bases and J 3 bases, with 10 bases left between them. CDR3 loop: CAWNERGKNIQYF. The CDR3, as DNA: TGTGCCTGGAATGAAAGGGGCAAAAACATTCAGTACTTC.

Worth noting for this clonotype: A read error may be the cause here, since a much bigger clone is one base away. The V call is TRBV2, the J call TRBJ1-1; D remains ambiguous. Per germline, CDR1 SNHLY and CDR2 FYNNEI. The CDR3 is 15 amino acids. The CDR3 protein is CASRTPEGMNTEALF. CDR3 DNA: TGTGCCAGCAGGACACCCGAGGGTATGAACACTGAAGCTTTATTT.

V gene TRBV4-3 combines with J gene TRBJ1-2; 7 bases fit TRBD1. Trimming cost V 0 bases and J 3 bases; bases outside gene matches: 4. From germline, CDR1 is LGHNA and CDR2 YSLEER. The CDR3 totals 15 residues. The CDR3 nucleotides are TGCGCCAGCAGCCAAGATGGGACAGAATACTATGGCTACACCTTC. Residues: CASSQDGTEYYGYTF.

Regarding this clonotype: An end of the junction differs from the germline gene, which may be a read error. The CDR3 sequence is CASSLYGGQGYYGCTF. The CDR3, as DNA: TGTGCCAGCAGCTTATACGGGGGACAGGGATATTATGGCTGCACCTTC. The rearrangement links TRBV13 to TRBJ1-2; 9 positions match TRBD1. This CDR3 comprises 16 residues. The V gene's germline CDR1 is PRHDT and CDR2 FYEKMQ (reference sequence).